This T cell receptor beta chain was recorded in a study of blood T cell repertoires in COVID-19. The overall study: Samples taken during acute and convalescent COVID-19 were collected in the United States, Italy and Spain. Sources were T cells, B-cell-depleted T cells, or PBMCs; the material itself was cDNA or gDNA.

Germline V gene data show CDR1 as SQVTM and CDR2 as ANQGSEA. V lost 6 bases, J lost 5 bases, and 11 bases stayed unmatched. CDR3 size: 14 residues. Sequencing used immunoSEQ multiplex PCR; TCRdb keeps in-frame clones, though not all of them. The sample gives roughly 230,000 clones, over 65% of which show up once; more than 3% is in the top ten. The receptor was derived from a woman in her sixties who had recovered from COVID-19. The chain uses TRBV29-1 and TRBJ2-5; 8 nucleotides match TRBD1. The sequenced sample was PBMCs or T cells enriched from blood (not recorded which). In DNA form, the CDR3 reads TGCAGCGTCTCCCGCCGGACAGGGAAGGAGACCCAGTACTTC. Translated, it gives CSVSRRTGKETQYF.